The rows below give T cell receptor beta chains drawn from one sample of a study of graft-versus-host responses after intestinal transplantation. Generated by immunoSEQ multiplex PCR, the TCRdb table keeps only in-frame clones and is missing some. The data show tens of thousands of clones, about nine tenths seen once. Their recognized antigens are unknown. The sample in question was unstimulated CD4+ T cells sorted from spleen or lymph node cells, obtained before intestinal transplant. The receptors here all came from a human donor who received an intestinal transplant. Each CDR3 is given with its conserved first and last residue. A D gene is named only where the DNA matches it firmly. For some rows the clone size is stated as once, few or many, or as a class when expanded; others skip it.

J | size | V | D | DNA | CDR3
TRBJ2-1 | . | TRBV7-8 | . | TGTGCCAGCAGCTTGGCTGTCGGGAGAGGGAATGAGCAGTTCTTC | CASSLAVGRGNEQFF
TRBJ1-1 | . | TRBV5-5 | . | TGTGCCAGCAGCTTGACAGCGGGAGGTAATACTGAAGCTTTCTTT | CASSLTAGGNTEAFF
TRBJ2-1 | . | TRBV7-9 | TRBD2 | TGTGCCAGCAGCTCCCTAGGCCAGCGGGAACTTGAGCAGTTCTTC | CASSSLGQRELEQFF
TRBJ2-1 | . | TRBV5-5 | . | TGTGCCAGCAGCTTGTTTGGGAAATACAATGAGCAGTTCTTC | CASSLFGKYNEQFF
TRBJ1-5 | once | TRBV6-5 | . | TGTGCCAGTAAGACAACAGGGCGGGGAGATCAGCCCCAGCATTTT | CASKTTGRGDQPQHF
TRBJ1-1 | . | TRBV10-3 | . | TGTGCCATCAGTGAGCGAGGGGGGAACACTGAAGCTTTCTTT | CAISERGGNTEAFF
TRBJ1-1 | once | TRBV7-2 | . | TGTGCCAGCAGCCAGGACACCATGAACACTGAAGCTTTCTTT | CASSQDTMNTEAFF
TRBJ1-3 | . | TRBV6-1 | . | TGTGCCAGCAGTGAAGCGCGCCCGGTCTGGGTTTCCAGAAACACCATATATTTT | CASSEARPVWVSRNTIYF
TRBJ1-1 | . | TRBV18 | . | TGTGCCAGCTCTCCACAGGGACTGAACACTGAAGCTTTCTTT | CASSPQGLNTEAFF
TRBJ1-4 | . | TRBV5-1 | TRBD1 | TGCGCCAGCAGCTTCGGACAGGGGGATGAAAAACTGTTTTTT | CASSFGQGDEKLFF
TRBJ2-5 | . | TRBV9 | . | TGTGCCAGCAGCGTAGCCCCCCGGACTGGCCAAGAGACCCAGTACTTC | CASSVAPRTGQETQYF
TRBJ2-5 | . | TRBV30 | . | TGTGCCTGGAGTCCGACGAGGTTGGCTAGCGCGCAAGAGACCCAGTACTTC | CAWSPTRLASAQETQYF
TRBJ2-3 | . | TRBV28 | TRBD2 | TGTGCCAGCAGTTTGGAACTAGCGGGAGGGGCCGATATAACAGATACGCAGTATTTT | CASSLELAGGADITDTQYF